Sequencing of this T cell receptor (beta chain) was carried out in a study of T cell repertoires in aging, cancer and after chemotherapy. Study findings and constraints: The repertoire data cannot show anything about immunological memory following chemotherapy. Hematological cancer patients had lymphoid organ infiltration that may impair thymic emigration or T cell expansion.

V was clipped by 4 bases and J by 6 bases; unmatched bases: 15. Germline V gives CDR1 MNHEY, CDR2 SVGEGT. This CDR3 spans 17 amino acids. Comment on this clonotype: Its cognate antigen is unknown.

Multiplex touch-down PCR with TRB-A/B primers amplified rearranged V-D-J TRB sequences. TCRdb independently ran MiXCR on the multiplex PCR reads; one entry per CDR3 protein. The repertoire holds roughly 4,500 distinct CDR3 sequences, with approximately 40% as singletons. Amplification of TCR beta used genomic DNA extracted from peripheral blood. The receptor was isolated from a human donor with a blood cancer. This rearrangement joins TRBV6-2 or TRBV6-3 to TRBJ2-1, with 7 nucleotides matching TRBD2. Source material: blood. CDR3 bases: TGTGCCAGCAGTTCACTTCCGGCGGGAGTGGGGTCCAATGAGCAGTTCTTC. It is translated as CASSSLPAGVGSNEQFF.